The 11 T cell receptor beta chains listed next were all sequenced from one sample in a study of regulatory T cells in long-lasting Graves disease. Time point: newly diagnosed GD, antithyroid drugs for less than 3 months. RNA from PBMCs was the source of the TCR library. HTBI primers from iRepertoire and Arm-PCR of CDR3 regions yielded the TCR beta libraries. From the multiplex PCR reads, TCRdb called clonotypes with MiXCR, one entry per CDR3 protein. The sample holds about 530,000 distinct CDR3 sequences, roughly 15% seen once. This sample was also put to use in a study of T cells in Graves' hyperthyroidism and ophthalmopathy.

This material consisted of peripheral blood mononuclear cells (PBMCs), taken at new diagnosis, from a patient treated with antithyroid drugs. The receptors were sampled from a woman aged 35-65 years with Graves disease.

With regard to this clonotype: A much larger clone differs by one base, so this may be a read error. CDR3 region: CAISGTGQETQYF. CDR3 in DNA: TGTGCCATCAGTGGGACAGGCCAAGAGACCCAGTACTTC. The chain has TRBV10-3 and TRBJ2-5; 7 bases fit TRBD1. The CDR3 runs 13 residues. CDR1 ENHRY and CDR2 SYGVKD come from the germline V gene. The V and J ends lost 4 bases and 1 base, in that order; junction bases with no gene match: 0.

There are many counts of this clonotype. The CDR3: CASSIDTGQGGEQFF. CDR3 DNA sequence: TGCGCCAGCAGCATCGATACGGGACAGGGCGGTGAGCAGTTCTTC. This rearrangement joins TRBV5-1 to TRBJ2-1; 9 nucleotides align to TRBD1. CDR3 size: 15 residues. The V segment lost 4 bases and the J segment 9 bases; nucleotides outside the gene matches: 11. Per germline, CDR1 SGHRS and CDR2 YFSETQ.

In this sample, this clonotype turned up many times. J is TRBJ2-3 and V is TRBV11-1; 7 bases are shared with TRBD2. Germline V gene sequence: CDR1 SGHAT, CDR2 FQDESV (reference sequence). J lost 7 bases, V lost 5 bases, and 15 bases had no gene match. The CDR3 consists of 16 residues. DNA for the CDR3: TGTGCCAGCAGCCCCTCCGAATGGCGGGGGTTGAATACGCAGTATTTT. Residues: CASSPSEWRGLNTQYF.

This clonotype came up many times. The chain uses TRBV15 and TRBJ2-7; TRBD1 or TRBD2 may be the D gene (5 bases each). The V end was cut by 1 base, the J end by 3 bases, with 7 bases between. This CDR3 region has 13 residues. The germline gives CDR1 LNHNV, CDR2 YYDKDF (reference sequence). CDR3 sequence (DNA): TGTGCCACCAGCAGAGGGGACGACTACGAGCAGTACTTC. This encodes CATSRGDDYEQYF.

The CDR3 region has the DNA TGTGCCACCCAGGGACAGGGAGGGGAGACCCAGTACTTC. Translation gives CATQGQGGETQYF. The chain couples TRBV24-1 to TRBJ2-5, with 9 bases that match TRBD1. Unmatched junction bases numbered 6, after V lost 9 bases and J lost 5 bases. The CDR3 runs to 13 residues. Germline V CDR1 and CDR2: KGHDR, SFDVKD.

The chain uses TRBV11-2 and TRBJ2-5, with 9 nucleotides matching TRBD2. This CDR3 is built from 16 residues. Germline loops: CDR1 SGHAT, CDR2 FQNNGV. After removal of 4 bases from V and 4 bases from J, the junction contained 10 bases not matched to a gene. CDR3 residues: CASSSRGRGGLETQYF. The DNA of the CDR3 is TGTGCCAGCAGCTCCCGGGGGCGGGGGGGCCTAGAGACCCAGTACTTC. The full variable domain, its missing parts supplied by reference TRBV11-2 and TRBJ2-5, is EAGVAQSPRYKIIEKRQSVAFWCNPISGHATLYWYQQILGQGPKLLIQFQNNGVVDDSQLPKDRFSAERLKGVDSTLKIQPAKLEDSAVYLCASSSRGRGGLETQYFGPGTRLLVL.

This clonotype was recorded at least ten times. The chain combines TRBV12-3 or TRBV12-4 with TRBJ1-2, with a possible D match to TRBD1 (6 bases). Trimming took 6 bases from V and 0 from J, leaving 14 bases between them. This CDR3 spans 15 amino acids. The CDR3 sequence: CASSLGTRSNYGYTF. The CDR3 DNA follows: TGTGCCAGCAGCCTGGGGACACGCTCTAACTATGGCTACACCTTC.

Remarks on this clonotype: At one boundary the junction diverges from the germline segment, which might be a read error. The CDR3 region is CVISKGAGDNTGELFF. CDR3 nucleotide sequence: TGTGTCATCAGCAAGGGGGCAGGTGATAACACCGGGGAGCTGTTTTTT. The chain combines TRBV10-3 with TRBJ2-2; 7 bases are a match to TRBD1. CDR1 and CDR2 (germline): ENHRY, SYGVKD. CDR3 length equals 16 residues.

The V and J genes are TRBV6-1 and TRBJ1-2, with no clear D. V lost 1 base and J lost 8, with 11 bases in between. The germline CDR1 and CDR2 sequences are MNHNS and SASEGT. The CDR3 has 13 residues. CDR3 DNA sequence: TGTGCCAGCAGTGAAGAACGCCTAAGGGGCTACACCTTC. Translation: CASSEERLRGYTF.

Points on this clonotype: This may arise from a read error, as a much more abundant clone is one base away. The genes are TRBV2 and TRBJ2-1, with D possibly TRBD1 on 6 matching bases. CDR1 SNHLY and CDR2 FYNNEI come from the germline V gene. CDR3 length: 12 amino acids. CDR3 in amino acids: CASSLRGYEQLF. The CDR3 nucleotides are TGTGCCAGCAGCTTGAGGGGGTATGAGCAGCTCTTC.

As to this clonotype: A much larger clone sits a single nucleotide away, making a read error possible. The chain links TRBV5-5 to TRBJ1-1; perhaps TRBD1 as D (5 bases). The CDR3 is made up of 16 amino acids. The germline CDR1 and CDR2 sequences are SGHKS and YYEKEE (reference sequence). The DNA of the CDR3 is TGTGCCAGCAGCTTGGTGATGGGGCCAGCAGGCACTGAAACTTTCTTT. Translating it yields CASSLVMGPAGTETFF.